This T cell receptor beta chain derives from a study of CD8 T cells in ankylosing spondylitis. Whole-study results and caveats: Clones tied to disease were said to be significantly enriched in matched ankylosing spondylitis synovial fluid.

This clonotype was observed at least ten times. Antigen unknown. 5'-RACE, quantitative and with molecular barcodes, yielded the TCR beta libraries. TCRdb called the 5' RACE reads again in MiXCR, with one record for every CDR3 protein. Of about 130,000 distinct CDR3 sequences in the sample, roughly 6.6% were seen once. The TCR sequence derives from a male donor with ankylosing spondylitis or in good health (not recorded which). Sequenced material: blood, either unsorted or a sorted T cell fraction (not recorded which).

The CDR3 region has the DNA TGCGCCAGCAGCTTGGATCTCCTCTTAAGCTCCTACAATGAGCAGTTCTTC. Protein sequence: CASSLDLLLSSYNEQFF. This chain uses TRBV5-1 with TRBJ2-1; D not resolved. Trimming removed 0 bases from V and 0 bases from J, with 13 bases in between. CDR3 length equals 17 residues. Germline CDR1 is SGHRS and CDR2 is YFSETQ. The variable domain in full, completed from reference TRBV5-1 and TRBJ2-1, reads KAGVTQTPRYLIKTRGQQVTLSCSPISGHRSVSWYQQTPGQGLQFLFEYFSETQRNKGNFPGRFSGRQFSNSRSEMNVSTLELGDSALYLCASSLDLLLSSYNEQFFGPGTRLTVL.